This T cell receptor beta chain was captured by sequencing in a study of shared clonotypes between healthy human individuals. Study-wide results and caveats: Genetic and exposure-history diversity was limited by the small donor number.

A remark on this clone: Its antigen is not identified.

Here immunoSEQ multiplex PCR was the method, and the copy in TCRdb shows in-frame clones only, minus some. The table records millions of clones, roughly 93% of them present only once. Deletions cut 4 bases from V and 1 base from J, with 13 bases between. The CDR3 has 15 amino acids. From germline, CDR1 is MDHEN and CDR2 SYDVKM. This chain links TRBV28 with TRBJ1-1; D gene ambiguous. Specimen: naive CD4+ T cells from PBMCs. Stated subset: CD45RA+ positively selected. This sequence was found in a man aged 18 to 29 in good health. Some clones in this sample may be carry-over from other donors' samples. The CDR3 reads CASSSPGEKNTEAFF. The CDR3 DNA is TGTGCCAGCAGTTCCCCAGGCGAGAAGAACACTGAAGCTTTCTTT.